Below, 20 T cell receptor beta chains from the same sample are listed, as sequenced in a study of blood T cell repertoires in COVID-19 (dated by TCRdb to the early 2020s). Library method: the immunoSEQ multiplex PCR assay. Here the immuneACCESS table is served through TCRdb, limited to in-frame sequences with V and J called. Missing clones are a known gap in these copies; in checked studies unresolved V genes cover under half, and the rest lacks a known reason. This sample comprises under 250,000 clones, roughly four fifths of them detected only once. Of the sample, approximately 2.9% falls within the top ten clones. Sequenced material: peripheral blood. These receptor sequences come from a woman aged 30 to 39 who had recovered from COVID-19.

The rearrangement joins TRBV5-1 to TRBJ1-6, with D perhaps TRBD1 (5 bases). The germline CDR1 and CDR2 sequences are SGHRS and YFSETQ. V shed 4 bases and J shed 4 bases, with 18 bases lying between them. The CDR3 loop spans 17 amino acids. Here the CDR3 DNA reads TGCGCCAGCAGCCCTAACGATAGGGGCATATATAATTCACCCCTCCACTTT. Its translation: CASSPNDRGIYNSPLHF.

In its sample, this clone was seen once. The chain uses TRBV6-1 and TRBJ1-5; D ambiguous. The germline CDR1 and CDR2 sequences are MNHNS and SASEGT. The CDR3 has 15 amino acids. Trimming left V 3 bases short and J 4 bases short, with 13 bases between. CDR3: CASSDGWQANQPQHF. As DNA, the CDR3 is TGTGCCAGCAGTGACGGTTGGCAGGCTAATCAGCCCCAGCATTTT.

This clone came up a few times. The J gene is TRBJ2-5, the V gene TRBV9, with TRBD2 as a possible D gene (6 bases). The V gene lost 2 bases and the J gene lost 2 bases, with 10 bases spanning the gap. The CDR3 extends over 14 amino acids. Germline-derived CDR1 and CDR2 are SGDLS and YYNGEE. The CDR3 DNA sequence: TGTGCCAGCAGCGTGAGCGGGTCACAAGAGACCCAGTACTTC. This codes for CASSVSGSQETQYF.

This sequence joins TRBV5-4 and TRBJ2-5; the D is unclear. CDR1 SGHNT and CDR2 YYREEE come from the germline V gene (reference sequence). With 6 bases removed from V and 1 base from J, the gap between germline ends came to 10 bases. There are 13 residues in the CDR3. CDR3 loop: CASKEQVQETQYF. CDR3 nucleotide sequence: TGTGCCAGCAAAGAGCAGGTCCAAGAGACCCAGTACTTC.

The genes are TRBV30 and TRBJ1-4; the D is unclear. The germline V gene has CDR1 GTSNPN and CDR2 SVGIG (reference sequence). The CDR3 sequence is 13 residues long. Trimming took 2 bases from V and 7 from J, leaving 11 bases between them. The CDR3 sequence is CAWSNKAGEKLFF. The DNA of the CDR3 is TGTGCCTGGAGTAACAAAGCGGGTGAAAAACTGTTTTTT.

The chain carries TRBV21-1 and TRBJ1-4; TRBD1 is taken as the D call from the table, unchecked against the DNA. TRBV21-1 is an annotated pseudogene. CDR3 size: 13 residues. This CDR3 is CASSRPNNEKLFF. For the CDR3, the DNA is TGTGCCAGCAGCAGGCCCAATAATGAAAAACTGTTTTTT.

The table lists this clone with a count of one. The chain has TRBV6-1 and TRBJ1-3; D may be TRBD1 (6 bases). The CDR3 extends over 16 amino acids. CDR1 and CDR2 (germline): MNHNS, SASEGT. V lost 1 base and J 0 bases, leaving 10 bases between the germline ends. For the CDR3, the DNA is TGTGCCAGCAGTGAAGGAACAGGGCCCTCTGGAAACACCATATATTTT. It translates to CASSEGTGPSGNTIYF.

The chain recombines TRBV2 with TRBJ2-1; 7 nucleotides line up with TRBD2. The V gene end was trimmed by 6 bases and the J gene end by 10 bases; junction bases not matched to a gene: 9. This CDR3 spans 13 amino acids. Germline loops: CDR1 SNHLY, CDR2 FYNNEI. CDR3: CASSALYGGEQFF. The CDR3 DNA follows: TGTGCCAGCAGCGCCCTGTACGGGGGGGAGCAGTTCTTC.

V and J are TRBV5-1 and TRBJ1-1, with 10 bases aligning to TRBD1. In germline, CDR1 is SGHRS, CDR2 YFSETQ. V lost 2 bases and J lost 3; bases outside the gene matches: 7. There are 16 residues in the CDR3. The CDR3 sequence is CASSFRDRGGDTEAFF. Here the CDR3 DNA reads TGCGCCAGCAGCTTCCGGGACAGGGGAGGGGACACTGAAGCTTTCTTT.

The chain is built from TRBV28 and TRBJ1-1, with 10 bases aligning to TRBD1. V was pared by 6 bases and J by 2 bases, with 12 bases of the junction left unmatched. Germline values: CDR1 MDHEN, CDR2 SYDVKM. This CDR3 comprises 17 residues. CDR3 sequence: CASRRPLGQGPNTEAFF. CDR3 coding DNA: TGTGCCAGCAGGCGCCCGCTGGGACAGGGGCCTAACACTGAAGCTTTCTTT.

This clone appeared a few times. CDR3 residues: CASIPFGQGNTGELFF. The CDR3 coding sequence is TGTGCCAGCATCCCTTTTGGACAGGGTAACACCGGGGAGCTGTTTTTT. The chain links TRBV27 to TRBJ2-2; 8 nucleotides agree with TRBD1. CDR1 MNHEY and CDR2 SMNVEV come from the germline V gene (reference sequence). The CDR3 runs 16 residues. V trimming: 7 bases; J trimming: 2 bases; junction bases outside the gene matches: 9.

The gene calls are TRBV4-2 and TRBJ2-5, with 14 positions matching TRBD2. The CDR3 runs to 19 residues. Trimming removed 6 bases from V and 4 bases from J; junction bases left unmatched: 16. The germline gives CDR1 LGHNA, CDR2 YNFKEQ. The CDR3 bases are TGTGCCAGCAGGAGGGGCCTGGGACTAGCGGGAGAGGCGGTAGAGACCCAGTACTTC. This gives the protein CASRRGLGLAGEAVETQYF.

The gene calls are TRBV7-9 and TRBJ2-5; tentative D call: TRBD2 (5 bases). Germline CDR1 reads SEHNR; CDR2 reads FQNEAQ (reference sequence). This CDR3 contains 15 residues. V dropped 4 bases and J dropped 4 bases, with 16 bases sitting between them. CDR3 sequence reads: CASSSPLAIGETQYF. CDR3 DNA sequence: TGTGCCAGCAGCTCACCATTAGCGATCGGAGAGACCCAGTACTTC.

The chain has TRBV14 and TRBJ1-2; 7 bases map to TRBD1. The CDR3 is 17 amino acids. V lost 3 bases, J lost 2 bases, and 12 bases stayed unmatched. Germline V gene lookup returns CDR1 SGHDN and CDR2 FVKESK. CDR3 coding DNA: TGTGCCAGCAGCCAGGACAGGCGAACAGGCCCCAACTATGGCTACACCTTC. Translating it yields CASSQDRRTGPNYGYTF.

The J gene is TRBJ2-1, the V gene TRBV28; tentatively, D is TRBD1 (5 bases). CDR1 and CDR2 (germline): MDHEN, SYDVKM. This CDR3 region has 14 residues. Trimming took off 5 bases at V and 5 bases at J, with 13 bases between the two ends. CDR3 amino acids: CASSPPGRDNEQFF. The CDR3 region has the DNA TGTGCCAGCAGTCCCCCCGGCAGGGACAATGAGCAGTTCTTC.

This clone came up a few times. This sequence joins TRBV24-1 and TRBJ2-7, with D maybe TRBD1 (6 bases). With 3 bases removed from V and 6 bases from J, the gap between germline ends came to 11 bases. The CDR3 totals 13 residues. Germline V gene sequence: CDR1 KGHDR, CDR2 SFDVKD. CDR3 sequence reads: CATSDGDKFEQYF. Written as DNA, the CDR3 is TGTGCCACCAGTGATGGGGACAAATTCGAGCAGTACTTC.

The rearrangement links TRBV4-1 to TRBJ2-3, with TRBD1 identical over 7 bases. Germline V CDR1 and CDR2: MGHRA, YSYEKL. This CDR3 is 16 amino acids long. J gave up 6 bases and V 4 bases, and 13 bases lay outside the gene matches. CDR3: CASSRPTGNNPDTQYF. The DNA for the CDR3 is TGCGCCAGCAGCCGCCCGACAGGGAACAATCCTGATACGCAGTATTTT.

The CDR3 sequence: CASSLESTTSGNTIYF. DNA for the CDR3: TGTGCCAGCAGCTTAGAAAGTACTACCTCTGGAAACACCATATATTTT. The chain links TRBV7-6 to TRBJ1-3; D is ambiguous. The CDR3 is made up of 16 amino acids. Germline CDR1 SGHVS, CDR2 FNYEAQ. Deletions cut 1 base from V and 0 bases from J, with 10 bases between.

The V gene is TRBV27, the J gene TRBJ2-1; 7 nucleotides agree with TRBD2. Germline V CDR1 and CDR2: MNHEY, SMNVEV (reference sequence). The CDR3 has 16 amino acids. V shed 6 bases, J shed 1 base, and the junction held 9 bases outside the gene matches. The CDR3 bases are TGTGCCAGCAGGCCCGAGGGAGCGGGATCCTACAATGAGCAGTTCTTC. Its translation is CASRPEGAGSYNEQFF.

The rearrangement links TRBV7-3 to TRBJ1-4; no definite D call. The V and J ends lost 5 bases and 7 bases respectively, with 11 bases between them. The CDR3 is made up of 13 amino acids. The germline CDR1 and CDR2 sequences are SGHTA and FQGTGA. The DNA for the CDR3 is TGTGCCAGCAGCATAAGGGAGGGTGAAAAACTGTTTTTT. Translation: CASSIREGEKLFF.